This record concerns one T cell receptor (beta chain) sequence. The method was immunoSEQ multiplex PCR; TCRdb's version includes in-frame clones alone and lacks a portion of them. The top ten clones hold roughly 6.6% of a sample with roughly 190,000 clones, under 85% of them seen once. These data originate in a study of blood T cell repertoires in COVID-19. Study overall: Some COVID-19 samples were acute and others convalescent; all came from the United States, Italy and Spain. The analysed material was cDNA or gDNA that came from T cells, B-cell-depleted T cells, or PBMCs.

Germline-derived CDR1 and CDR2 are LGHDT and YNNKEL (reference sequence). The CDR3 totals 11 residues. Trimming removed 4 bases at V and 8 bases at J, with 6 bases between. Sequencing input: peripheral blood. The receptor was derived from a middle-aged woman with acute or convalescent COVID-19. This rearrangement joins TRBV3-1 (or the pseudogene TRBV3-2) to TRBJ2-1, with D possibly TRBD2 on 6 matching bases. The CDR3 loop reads CASSPGDEQFF. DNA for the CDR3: TGTGCCAGCAGCCCGGGGGATGAGCAGTTCTTC.